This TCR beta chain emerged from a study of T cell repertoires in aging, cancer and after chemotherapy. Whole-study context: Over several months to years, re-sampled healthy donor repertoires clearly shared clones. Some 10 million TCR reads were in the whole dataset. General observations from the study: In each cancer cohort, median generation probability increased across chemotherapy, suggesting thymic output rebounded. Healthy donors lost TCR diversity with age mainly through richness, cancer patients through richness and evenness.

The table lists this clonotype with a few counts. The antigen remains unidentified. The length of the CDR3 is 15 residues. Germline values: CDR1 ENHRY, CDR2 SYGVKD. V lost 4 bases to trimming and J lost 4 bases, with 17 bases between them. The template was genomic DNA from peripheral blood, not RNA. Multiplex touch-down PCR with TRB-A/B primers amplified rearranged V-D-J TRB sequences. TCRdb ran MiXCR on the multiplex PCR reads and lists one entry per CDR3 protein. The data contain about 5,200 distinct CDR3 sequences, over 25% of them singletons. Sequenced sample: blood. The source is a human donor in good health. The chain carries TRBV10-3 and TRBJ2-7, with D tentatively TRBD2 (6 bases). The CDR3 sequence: CAISATRDFSYEQYF. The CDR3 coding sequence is TGTGCCATCAGTGCCACCAGGGACTTTAGTTACGAGCAGTACTTC.